This T cell receptor beta chain was identified during a study of molecular identifiers for immune sequencing clone quantification. Notes on the study in general: Spiked-in Jurkat TCR RNA corresponding to one cell was reported as detectable against 970,000 or so naive cells.

In preparing bulk TCR libraries, previously described methods and listed TCR primers were used. TCRdb reanalysed the PCR reads using MiXCR and keeps one entry per CDR3 protein. The sample records under 600,000 distinct CDR3 sequences, about 21% being singletons. V was trimmed by 4 bases and J by 7 bases, leaving 16 bases between them. The CDR3 is 14 residues long. CDR1 is SEHNR, CDR2 FQNEAQ, per germline (reference sequence). This clonotype has a count of ten or more. Its antigen is not known. The material sequenced was naive CD8+ T cells from blood, with Jurkat cell RNA spiked in. The subset here: FACS-sorted CD8+CD4-CCR7+CD45RA+ naive T cells. This clonotype was obtained from a human donor in good health. Some libraries in this study had Jurkat cell RNA spiked in. V usage is TRBV7-9 and J usage is TRBJ1-1; D perhaps matches TRBD1 (5 bases). DNA for the CDR3: TGTGCCAGCAGCTGGCCCCGGGGGAGAGATGAAGCTTTCTTT. Translating gives CASSWPRGRDEAFF.